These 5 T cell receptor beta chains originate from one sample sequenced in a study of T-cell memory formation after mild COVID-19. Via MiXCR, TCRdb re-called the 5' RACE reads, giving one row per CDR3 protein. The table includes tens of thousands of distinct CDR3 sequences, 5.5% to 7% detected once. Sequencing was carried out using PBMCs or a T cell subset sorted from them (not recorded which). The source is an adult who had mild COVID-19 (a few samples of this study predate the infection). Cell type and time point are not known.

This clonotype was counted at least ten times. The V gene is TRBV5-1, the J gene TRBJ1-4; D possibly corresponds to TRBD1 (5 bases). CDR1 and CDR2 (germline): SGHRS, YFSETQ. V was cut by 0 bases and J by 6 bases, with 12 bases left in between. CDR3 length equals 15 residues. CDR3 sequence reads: CASSLGGTGDEKLFF. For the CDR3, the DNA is TGCGCCAGCAGCTTGGGGGGGACCGGAGATGAAAAACTGTTTTTT.

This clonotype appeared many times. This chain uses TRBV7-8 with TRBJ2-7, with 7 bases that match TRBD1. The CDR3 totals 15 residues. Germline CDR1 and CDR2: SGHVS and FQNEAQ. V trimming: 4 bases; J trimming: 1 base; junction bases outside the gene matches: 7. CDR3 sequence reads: CASSYLTGTSYEQYF. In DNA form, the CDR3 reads TGTGCCAGCAGCTATTTGACAGGGACATCCTACGAGCAGTACTTC.

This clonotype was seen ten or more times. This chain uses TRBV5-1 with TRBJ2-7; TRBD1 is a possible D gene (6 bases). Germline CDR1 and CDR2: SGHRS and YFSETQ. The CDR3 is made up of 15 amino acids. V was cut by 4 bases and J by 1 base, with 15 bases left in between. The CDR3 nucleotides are TGCGCCAGCAGCAGAGGACAGTCTCTTTCCTACGAGCAGTACTTC. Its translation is CASSRGQSLSYEQYF. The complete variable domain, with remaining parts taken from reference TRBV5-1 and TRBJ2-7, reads KAGVTQTPRYLIKTRGQQVTLSCSPISGHRSVSWYQQTPGQGLQFLFEYFSETQRNKGNFPGRFSGRQFSNSRSEMNVSTLELGDSALYLCASSRGQSLSYEQYFGPGTRLTVT.

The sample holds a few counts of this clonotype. DNA of the CDR3: TGTGCCAGCAGTTACCCCAGACAGGAGTACAATGAGCAGTTCTTC. Protein product: CASSYPRQEYNEQFF. The chain is built from TRBV6-2 or TRBV6-3 and TRBJ2-1; D is perhaps TRBD1 (6 bases). The CDR3 runs 15 residues. In germline, CDR1 is MNHEY, CDR2 SVGEGT. Trimming stripped 2 bases from V and 4 bases from J, with 12 bases between.

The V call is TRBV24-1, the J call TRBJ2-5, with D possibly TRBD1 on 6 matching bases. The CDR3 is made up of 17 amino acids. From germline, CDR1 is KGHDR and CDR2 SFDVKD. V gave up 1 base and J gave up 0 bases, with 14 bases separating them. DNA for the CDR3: TGTGCCACCAGTGATTTTAGGGACAAATCCTACCAAGAGACCCAGTACTTC. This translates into CATSDFRDKSYQETQYF.